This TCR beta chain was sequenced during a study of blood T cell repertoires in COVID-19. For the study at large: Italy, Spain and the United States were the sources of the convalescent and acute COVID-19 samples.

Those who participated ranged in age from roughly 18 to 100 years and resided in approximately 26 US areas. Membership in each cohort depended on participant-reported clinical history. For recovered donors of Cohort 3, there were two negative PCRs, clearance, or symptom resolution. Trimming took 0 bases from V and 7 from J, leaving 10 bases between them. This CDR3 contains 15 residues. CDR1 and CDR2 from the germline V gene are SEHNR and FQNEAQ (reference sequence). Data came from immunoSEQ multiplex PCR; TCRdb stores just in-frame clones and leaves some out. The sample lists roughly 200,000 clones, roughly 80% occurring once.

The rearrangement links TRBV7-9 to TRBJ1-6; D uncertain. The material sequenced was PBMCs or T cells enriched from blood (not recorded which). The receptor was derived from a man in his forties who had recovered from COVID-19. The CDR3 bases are TGTGCCAGCAGCTTAGCACCCGGGTACAATTCACCCCTCCACTTT. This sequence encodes CASSLAPGYNSPLHF.